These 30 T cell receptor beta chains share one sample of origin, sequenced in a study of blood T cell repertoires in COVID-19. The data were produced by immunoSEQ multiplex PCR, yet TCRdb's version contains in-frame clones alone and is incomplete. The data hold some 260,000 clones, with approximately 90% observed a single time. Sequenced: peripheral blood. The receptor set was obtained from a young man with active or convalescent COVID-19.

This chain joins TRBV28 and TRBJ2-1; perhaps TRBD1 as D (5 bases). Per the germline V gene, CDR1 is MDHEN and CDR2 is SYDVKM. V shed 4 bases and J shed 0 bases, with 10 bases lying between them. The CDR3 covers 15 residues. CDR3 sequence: CASSWGPSSYNEQFF. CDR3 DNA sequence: TGTGCCAGCAGTTGGGGCCCTAGCTCCTACAATGAGCAGTTCTTC.

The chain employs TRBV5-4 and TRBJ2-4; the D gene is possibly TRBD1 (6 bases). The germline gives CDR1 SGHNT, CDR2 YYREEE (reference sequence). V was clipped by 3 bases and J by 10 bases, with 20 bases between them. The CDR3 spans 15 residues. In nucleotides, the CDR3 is TGTGCCAGCAGCTCCAGGGGAGCGGCCTTGGCGATTCAGTACTTC. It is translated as CASSSRGAALAIQYF.

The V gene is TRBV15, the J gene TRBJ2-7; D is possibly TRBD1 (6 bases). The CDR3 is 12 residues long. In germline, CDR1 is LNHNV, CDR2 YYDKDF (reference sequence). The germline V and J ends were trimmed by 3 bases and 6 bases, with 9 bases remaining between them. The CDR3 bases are TGTGCCACCAGCAGCACAGGGTCCGAGCAGTACTTC. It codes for CATSSTGSEQYF. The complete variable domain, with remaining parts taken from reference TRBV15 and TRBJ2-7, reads DAMVIQNPRYQVTQFGKPVTLSCSQTLNHNVMYWYQQKSSQAPKLLFHYYDKDFNNEADTPDNFQSRRPNTSFCFLDIRSPGLGDTAMYLCATSSTGSEQYFGPGTRLTVT.

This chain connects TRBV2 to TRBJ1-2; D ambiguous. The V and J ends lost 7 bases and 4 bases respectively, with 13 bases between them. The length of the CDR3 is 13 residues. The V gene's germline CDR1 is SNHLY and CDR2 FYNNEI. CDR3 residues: CASKAEGLYGYTF. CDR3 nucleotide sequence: TGTGCCAGCAAGGCGGAGGGCCTCTATGGCTACACCTTC.

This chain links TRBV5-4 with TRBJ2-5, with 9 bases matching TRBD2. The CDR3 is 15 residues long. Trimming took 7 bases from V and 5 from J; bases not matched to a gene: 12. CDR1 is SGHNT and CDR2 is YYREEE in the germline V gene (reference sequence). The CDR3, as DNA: TGTGCCAGCGGCTGGAATAGCGGGAGTGGGGAGACCCAGTACTTC. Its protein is CASGWNSGSGETQYF.

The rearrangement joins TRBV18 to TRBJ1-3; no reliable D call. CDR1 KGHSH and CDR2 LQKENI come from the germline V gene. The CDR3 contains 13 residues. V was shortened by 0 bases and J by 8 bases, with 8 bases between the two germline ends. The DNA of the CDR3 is TGTGCCAGCTCACCACCGTCGGAGTACACCATATATTTT. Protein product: CASSPPSEYTIYF.

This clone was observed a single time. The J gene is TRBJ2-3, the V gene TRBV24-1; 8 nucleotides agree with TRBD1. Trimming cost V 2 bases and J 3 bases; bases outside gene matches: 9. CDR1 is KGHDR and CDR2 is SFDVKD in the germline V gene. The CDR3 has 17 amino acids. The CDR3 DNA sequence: TGTGCCACCAGTGATTCCGGACAGGGAGGAGTGACAGATACGCAGTATTTT. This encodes CATSDSGQGGVTDTQYF.

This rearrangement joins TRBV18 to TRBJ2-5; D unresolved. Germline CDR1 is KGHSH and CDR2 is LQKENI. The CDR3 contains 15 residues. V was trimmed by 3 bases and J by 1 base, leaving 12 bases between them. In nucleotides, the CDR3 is TGTGCCAGCTCACCCCCCCGACTCGGCCAAGAGACCCAGTACTTC. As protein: CASSPPRLGQETQYF.

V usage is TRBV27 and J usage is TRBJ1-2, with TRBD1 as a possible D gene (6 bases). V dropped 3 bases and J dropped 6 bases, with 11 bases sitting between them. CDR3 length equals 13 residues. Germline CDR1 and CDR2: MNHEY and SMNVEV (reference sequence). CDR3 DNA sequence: TGTGCCAGCAGTTTTATGGGGGCGGATGGCTACACCTTC. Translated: CASSFMGADGYTF.

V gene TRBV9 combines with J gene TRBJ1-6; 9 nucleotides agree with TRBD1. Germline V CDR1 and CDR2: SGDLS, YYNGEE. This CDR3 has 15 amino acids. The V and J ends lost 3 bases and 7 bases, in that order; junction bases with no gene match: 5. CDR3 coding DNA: TGTGCCAGCAGCGATACAGGGGGCAGCAATTCACCCCTCCACTTT. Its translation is CASSDTGGSNSPLHF. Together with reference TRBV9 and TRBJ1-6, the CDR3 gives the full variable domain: DSGVTQTPKHLITATGQRVTLRCSPRSGDLSVYWYQQSLDQGLQFLIQYYNGEERAKGNILERFSAQQFPDLHSELNLSSLELGDSALYFCASSDTGGSNSPLHFGNGTRLTVT.

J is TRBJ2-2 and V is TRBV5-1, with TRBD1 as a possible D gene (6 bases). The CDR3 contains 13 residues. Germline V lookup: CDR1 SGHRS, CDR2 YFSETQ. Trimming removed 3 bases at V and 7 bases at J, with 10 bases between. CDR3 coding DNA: TGCGCCAGCAGCTCACGGACAGACGGGGAGCTGTTTTTT. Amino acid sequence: CASSSRTDGELFF.

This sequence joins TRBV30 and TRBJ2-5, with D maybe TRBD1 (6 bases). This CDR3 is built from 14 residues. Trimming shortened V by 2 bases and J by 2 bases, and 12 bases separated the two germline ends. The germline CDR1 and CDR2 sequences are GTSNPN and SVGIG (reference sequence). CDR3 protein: CAWSPRGSQETQYF. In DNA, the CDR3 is TGTGCCTGGAGTCCAAGGGGGTCACAAGAGACCCAGTACTTC.

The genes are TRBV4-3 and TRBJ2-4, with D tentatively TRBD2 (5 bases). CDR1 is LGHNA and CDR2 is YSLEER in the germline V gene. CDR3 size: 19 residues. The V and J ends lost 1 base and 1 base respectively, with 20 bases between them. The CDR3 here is CASSQALAVRAVAKNIQYF. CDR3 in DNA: TGCGCCAGCAGCCAAGCCCTTGCGGTCCGAGCGGTGGCCAAAAACATTCAGTACTTC.

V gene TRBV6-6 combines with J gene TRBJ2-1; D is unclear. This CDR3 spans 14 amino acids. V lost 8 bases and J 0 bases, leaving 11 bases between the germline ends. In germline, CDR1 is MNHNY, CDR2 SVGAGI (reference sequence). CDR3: CASVPRSSYNEQFF. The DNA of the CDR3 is TGTGCCAGCGTGCCCAGAAGCTCCTACAATGAGCAGTTCTTC.

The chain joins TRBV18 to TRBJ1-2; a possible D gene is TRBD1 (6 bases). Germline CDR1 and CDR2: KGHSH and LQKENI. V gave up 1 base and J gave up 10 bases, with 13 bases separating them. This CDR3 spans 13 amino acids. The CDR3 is CASSPQGTMDYTF. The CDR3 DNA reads TGTGCCAGCTCACCACAGGGGACAATGGACTACACCTTC.

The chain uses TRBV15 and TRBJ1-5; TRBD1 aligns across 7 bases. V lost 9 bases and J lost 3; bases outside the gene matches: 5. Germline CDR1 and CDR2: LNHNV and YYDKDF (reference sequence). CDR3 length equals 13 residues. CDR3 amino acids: CATGTANNQPQHF. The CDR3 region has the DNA TGTGCCACTGGGACAGCGAACAATCAGCCCCAGCATTTT.

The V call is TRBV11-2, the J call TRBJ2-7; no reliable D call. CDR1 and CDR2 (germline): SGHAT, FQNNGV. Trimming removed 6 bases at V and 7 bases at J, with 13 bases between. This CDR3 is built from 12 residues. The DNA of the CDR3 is TGTGCCAGCAGGCGGCCTACCGGGGAGCAGTACTTC. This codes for CASRRPTGEQYF.

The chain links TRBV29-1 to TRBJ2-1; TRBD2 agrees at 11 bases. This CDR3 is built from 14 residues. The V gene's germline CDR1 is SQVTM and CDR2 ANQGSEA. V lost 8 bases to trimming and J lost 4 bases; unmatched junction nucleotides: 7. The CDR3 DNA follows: TGCAGCCTTGGGGCTAGCGGGAGGTACAATGAGCAGTTCTTC. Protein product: CSLGASGRYNEQFF.

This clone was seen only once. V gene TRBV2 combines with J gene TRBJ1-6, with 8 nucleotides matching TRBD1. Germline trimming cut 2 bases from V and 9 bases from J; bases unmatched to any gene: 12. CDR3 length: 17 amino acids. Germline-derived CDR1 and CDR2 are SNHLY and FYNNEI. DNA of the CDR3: TGTGCCAGCAGTGAAATAGGACAGGGTTTGAAAGCTTCACCCCTCCACTTT. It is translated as CASSEIGQGLKASPLHF.

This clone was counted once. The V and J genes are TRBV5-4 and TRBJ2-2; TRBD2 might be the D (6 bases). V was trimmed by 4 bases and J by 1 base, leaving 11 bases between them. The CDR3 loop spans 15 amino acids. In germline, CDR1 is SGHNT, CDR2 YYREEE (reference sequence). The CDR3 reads CASSRDSLNTGELFF. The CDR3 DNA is TGTGCCAGCAGCCGGGACTCCCTGAACACCGGGGAGCTGTTTTTT.

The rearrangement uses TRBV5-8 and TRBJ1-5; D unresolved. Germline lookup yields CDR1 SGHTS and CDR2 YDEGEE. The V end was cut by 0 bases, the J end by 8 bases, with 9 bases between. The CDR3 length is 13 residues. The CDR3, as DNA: TGTGCCAGCAGCTTGGGAGGTTTGAAGCCCCAGCATTTT. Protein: CASSLGGLKPQHF.

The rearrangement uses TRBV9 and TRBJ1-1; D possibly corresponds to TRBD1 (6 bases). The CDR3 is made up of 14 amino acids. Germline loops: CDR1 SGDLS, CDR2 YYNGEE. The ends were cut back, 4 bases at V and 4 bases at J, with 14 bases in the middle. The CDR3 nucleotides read TGTGCCAGCAGCCCCCGGACAGAGAGCACTGAAGCTTTCTTT. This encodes CASSPRTESTEAFF.

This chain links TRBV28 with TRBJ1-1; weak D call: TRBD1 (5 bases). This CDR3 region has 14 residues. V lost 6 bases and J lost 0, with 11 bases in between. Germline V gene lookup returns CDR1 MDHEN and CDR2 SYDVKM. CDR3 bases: TGTGCCAGCAGCTCGACAGCCGTGAACACTGAAGCTTTCTTT. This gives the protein CASSSTAVNTEAFF.

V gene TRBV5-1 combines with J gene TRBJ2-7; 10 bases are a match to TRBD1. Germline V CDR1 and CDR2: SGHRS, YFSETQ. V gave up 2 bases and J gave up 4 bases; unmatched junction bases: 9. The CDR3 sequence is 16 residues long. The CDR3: CASSFNPGQGIYEQYF. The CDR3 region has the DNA TGCGCCAGCAGCTTTAATCCGGGACAGGGGATTTACGAGCAGTACTTC.

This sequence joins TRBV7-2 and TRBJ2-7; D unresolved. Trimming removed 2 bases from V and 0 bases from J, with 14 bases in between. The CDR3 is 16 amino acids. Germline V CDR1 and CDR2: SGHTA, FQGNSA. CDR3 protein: CASSLTSARVSYEQYF. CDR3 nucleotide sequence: TGTGCCAGCAGCTTAACATCCGCTCGGGTCTCCTACGAGCAGTACTTC. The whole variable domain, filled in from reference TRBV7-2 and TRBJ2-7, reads GAGVSQSPSNKVTEKGKDVELRCDPISGHTALYWYRQSLGQGLEFLIYFQGNSAPDKSGLPSDRFSAERTGGSVSTLTIQRTQQEDSAVYLCASSLTSARVSYEQYFGPGTRLTVT.

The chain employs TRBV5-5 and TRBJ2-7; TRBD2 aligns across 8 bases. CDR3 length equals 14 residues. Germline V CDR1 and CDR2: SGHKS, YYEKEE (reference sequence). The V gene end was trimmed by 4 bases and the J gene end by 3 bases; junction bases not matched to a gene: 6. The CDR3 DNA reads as TGTGCCAGCAGCCGGGGGGGACTGGGCTACGAGCAGTACTTC. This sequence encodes CASSRGGLGYEQYF.

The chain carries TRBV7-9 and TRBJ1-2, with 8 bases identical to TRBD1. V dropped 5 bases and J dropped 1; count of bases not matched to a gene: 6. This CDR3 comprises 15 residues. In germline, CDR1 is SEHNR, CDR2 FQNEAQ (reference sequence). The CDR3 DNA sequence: TGTGCCAGCAGCGGAAGGACAGGGCATAACTATGGCTACACCTTC. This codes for CASSGRTGHNYGYTF.

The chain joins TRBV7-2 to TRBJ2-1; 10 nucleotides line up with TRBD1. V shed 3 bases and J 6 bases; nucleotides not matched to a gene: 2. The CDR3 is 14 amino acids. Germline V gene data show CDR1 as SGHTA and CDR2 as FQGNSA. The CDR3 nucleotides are TGTGCCAGCAGCTTTAGGACAGGGGGCAATGAGCAGTTCTTC. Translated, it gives CASSFRTGGNEQFF.

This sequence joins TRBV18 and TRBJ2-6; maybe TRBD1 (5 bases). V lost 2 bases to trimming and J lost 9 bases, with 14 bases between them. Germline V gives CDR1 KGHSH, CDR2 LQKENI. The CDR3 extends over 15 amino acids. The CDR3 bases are TGTGCCAGCTCACCAACCGTCGACAGCCTCAACGTCCTGACTTTC. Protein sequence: CASSPTVDSLNVLTF. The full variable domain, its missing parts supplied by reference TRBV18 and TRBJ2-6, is NAGVMQNPRHLVRRRGQEARLRCSPMKGHSHVYWYRQLPEEGLKFMVYLQKENIIDESGMPKERFSAEFPKEGPSILRIQQVVRGDSAAYFCASSPTVDSLNVLTFGAGSRLTVL.

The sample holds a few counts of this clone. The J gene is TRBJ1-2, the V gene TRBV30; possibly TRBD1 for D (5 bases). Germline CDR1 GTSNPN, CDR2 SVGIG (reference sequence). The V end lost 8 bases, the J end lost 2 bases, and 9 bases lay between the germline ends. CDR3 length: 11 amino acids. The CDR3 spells CAKGINYGYTF. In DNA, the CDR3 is TGTGCCAAGGGGATCAACTATGGCTACACCTTC.